Below are 32 T cell receptor beta chains sequenced from a single sample in a study of T cell responses to AZD1222 COVID-19 vaccine. Clones were sequenced by immunoSEQ multiplex PCR, and TCRdb holds only the in-frame ones, with some missing. The sample yields some 180,000 clones, 90% to 95% seen once. The source material was peripheral blood, sampled 28 days after the second dose of the MenACWY control vaccine. These receptors originate from an adult who received the MenACWY meningococcal vaccine as a control.

With respect to this clone: In the same sample, other DNA sequences code for this CDR3. The chain couples TRBV5-8 to TRBJ1-5; D not resolved. The ends were cut back, 0 bases at V and 0 bases at J, with 10 bases in the middle. In germline, CDR1 is SGHTS, CDR2 YDEGEE. The CDR3 spans 16 residues. For the CDR3, the DNA is TGTGCCAGCAGCTTGGCTGGCGGATATAGCAATCAGCCCCAGCATTTT. Its translation: CASSLAGGYSNQPQHF.

The rearrangement uses TRBV12-3 or TRBV12-4 and TRBJ1-2, with D hard to call. V was shortened by 4 bases and J by 0 bases, with 6 bases between the two germline ends. CDR3 length equals 13 residues. The CDR3 reads CASSSLANYGYTF. The CDR3 bases are TGTGCCAGCAGTTCCTTAGCTAACTATGGCTACACCTTC.

V gene TRBV21-1 combines with J gene TRBJ2-7; the table names TRBD2, a call not compared with the DNA. TRBV21-1 is flagged as a pseudogene. This CDR3 has 15 residues. CDR3 DNA sequence: TGTGCCAGCAGCCCTGGGACTAGCGGAACCTACGAGCAGTACTTC. It encodes CASSPGTSGTYEQYF.

This clone has just one count. This chain joins TRBV30 and TRBJ1-1, with 7 bases matching TRBD1. The CDR3 length is 12 residues. The V and J ends lost 1 base and 7 bases, in that order; junction bases with no gene match: 3. CDR1 is GTSNPN, CDR2 SVGIG, per germline (reference sequence). CDR3: CAWSGSGGEAFF. The CDR3 bases are TGTGCCTGGAGTGGGTCAGGGGGTGAAGCTTTCTTT.

V is TRBV5-1 and J is TRBJ2-5, with 8 nucleotides matching TRBD1. The germline V gene has CDR1 SGHRS and CDR2 YFSETQ. CDR3 length: 13 amino acids. Trimming took 3 bases from V and 5 from J; bases not matched to a gene: 3. The CDR3 here is CASSSTGAETQYF. For the CDR3, the DNA is TGCGCCAGCAGCTCGACAGGGGCGGAGACCCAGTACTTC.

The chain uses TRBV6-5 and TRBJ1-1; TRBD1 agrees at 8 bases. The CDR3 has 15 residues. Losses at the gene ends were 6 bases for V and 6 bases for J; bases not matched to a gene: 12. Germline CDR1 and CDR2: MNHEY and SVGAGI. CDR3 bases: TGTGCCAGCAGACCCCAGACAGGGGTTTCCGCTGAAGCTTTCTTT. As protein: CASRPQTGVSAEAFF.

The chain carries TRBV19 and TRBJ1-2; TRBD1 is a possible D gene (6 bases). The V and J ends lost 7 bases and 7 bases respectively, with 16 bases between them. CDR3 length equals 13 residues. Germline V gene data show CDR1 as LNHDA and CDR2 as SQIVND (reference sequence). The CDR3 DNA is TGTGCCAGTACCAATACAGGGTCGGGTGGCTACACCTTC. It codes for CASTNTGSGGYTF.

V and J are TRBV30 and TRBJ1-1, with D hard to call. V lost 0 bases and J lost 1, with 12 bases in between. CDR1 GTSNPN and CDR2 SVGIG come from the germline V gene (reference sequence). There are 15 residues in the CDR3. This CDR3 is CAWSVRSSGNTEAFF. CDR3 DNA: TGTGCCTGGAGTGTACGATCTTCGGGGAACACTGAAGCTTTCTTT.

The V and J genes are TRBV28 and TRBJ1-5; tentatively, D is TRBD1 (5 bases). Germline V gives CDR1 MDHEN, CDR2 SYDVKM. This CDR3 has 12 amino acids. Trimming pared 7 bases from V and 7 bases from J, leaving 11 bases between. The CDR3 protein is CASKSGIQPQHF. CDR3 DNA: TGTGCCAGCAAATCAGGGATACAGCCCCAGCATTTT.

The chain has TRBV7-9 and TRBJ1-4; D call uncertain. V gave up 3 bases and J gave up 8 bases, with 7 bases separating them. Germline V gene data show CDR1 as SEHNR and CDR2 as FQNEAQ (reference sequence). The CDR3 is made up of 12 amino acids. The CDR3 reads CASSLIQEKLFF. CDR3 nucleotide sequence: TGTGCCAGCAGCTTGATACAGGAAAAACTGTTTTTT.

The gene calls are TRBV19 and TRBJ2-1; weak D call: TRBD1 (5 bases). The germline V and J ends were trimmed by 3 bases and 7 bases, with 13 bases remaining between them. CDR3 length: 14 amino acids. In germline, CDR1 is LNHDA, CDR2 SQIVND (reference sequence). This CDR3 is CASSIASGINEQFF. The CDR3 nucleotides are TGTGCCAGTAGTATCGCCTCAGGGATAAATGAGCAGTTCTTC.

This clone was found once. Germline and junction disagree at one end, which may indicate a read error. The chain combines TRBV3-1 (or the pseudogene TRBV3-2) with TRBJ1-2; 8 nucleotides agree with TRBD1. The CDR3 is 15 amino acids. The germline V gene encodes CDR1 LGHDT and CDR2 YNNKEL (reference sequence). The CDR3: CASTTGQGPNYGYIF. Here the CDR3 DNA reads TGTGCCAGCACCACCGGACAGGGACCTAACTATGGCTACATCTTC.

The V call is TRBV7-2, the J call TRBJ1-3; D may be TRBD1 (5 bases). CDR1 is SGHTA and CDR2 is FQGNSA in the germline V gene. V lost 1 base to trimming and J lost 10 bases, with 11 bases between them. The CDR3 is 13 residues long. The CDR3 region has the DNA TGTGCCAGCAGCTTAGGGGGCATAAGGACCATATATTTT. It translates to CASSLGGIRTIYF.

The genes are TRBV19 and TRBJ1-5; no clear D gene. V lost 3 bases and J lost 3, with 12 bases in between. This CDR3 is built from 15 residues. Germline lookup yields CDR1 LNHDA and CDR2 SQIVND (reference sequence). In nucleotides, the CDR3 is TGTGCCAGTAGTATGGCGGGTAAGGTCAATCAGCCCCAGCATTTT. Amino acids: CASSMAGKVNQPQHF. The complete variable domain, with remaining parts taken from reference TRBV19 and TRBJ1-5, reads DGGITQSPKYLFRKEGQNVTLSCEQNLNHDAMYWYRQDPGQGLRLIYYSQIVNDFQKGDIAEGYSVSREKKESFPLTVTSAQKNPTAFYLCASSMAGKVNQPQHFGDGTRLSIL.

This chain joins TRBV7-3 and TRBJ1-1; the D is unclear. The CDR3 has 13 residues. In germline, CDR1 is SGHTA, CDR2 FQGTGA. Trimming shortened V by 6 bases and J by 3 bases, and 11 bases separated the two germline ends. CDR3 protein: CASRGGGDTEAFF. For the CDR3, the DNA is TGTGCCAGCAGGGGAGGTGGGGACACTGAAGCTTTCTTT.

The rearrangement uses TRBV7-9 and TRBJ2-7; TRBD1 matches at 9 bases. The CDR3 length is 15 residues. CDR1 is SEHNR and CDR2 is FQNEAQ in the germline V gene (reference sequence). Trimming at V came to 5 bases and at J to 3 bases, leaving 8 bases not matched to a gene. CDR3 coding DNA: TGTGCCAGCAGCGGGGGGACAGGGACCTTCTACGAGCAGTACTTC. It translates to CASSGGTGTFYEQYF.

Turning to this clone: The same CDR3 is also encoded by other DNA sequences in this sample. The chain couples TRBV19 to TRBJ1-2; D may be TRBD1 (6 bases). The CDR3 is made up of 13 amino acids. Trimming removed 5 bases from V and 4 bases from J, with 11 bases in between. Per the germline V gene, CDR1 is LNHDA and CDR2 is SQIVND (reference sequence). DNA of the CDR3: TGTGCCAGTAGTCGAGACAGGACCTATGGCTACACCTTC. Amino acids: CASSRDRTYGYTF.

The chain has TRBV30 and TRBJ1-5; unclear D gene. There are 13 residues in the CDR3. Trimming removed 0 bases at V and 1 base at J, with 4 bases between. Germline V gene lookup returns CDR1 GTSNPN and CDR2 SVGIG (reference sequence). The chain's CDR3 is CAWSVGSNQPQHF. In DNA form, the CDR3 reads TGTGCCTGGAGTGTTGGCAGCAATCAGCCCCAGCATTTT.

As regards this clone: Other DNA sequences within the sample encode an identical CDR3. The rearrangement uses TRBV19 and TRBJ2-1, with D possibly matching TRBD1 (5 bases). The germline CDR1 and CDR2 sequences are LNHDA and SQIVND (reference sequence). V was trimmed by 5 bases and J by 7 bases, leaving 9 bases between them. CDR3 length equals 12 residues. The CDR3 region is CASSRQSNEQFF. The CDR3 bases are TGTGCCAGTAGTCGACAGTCGAATGAGCAGTTCTTC.

This clone was detected only once. The chain couples TRBV19 to TRBJ1-6; D might be TRBD1 (5 bases). Between the trimmed V and J ends, which lost 7 bases and 1 base, there was a span of 11 bases. Germline CDR1 and CDR2: LNHDA and SQIVND (reference sequence). The CDR3 has 15 residues. In DNA, the CDR3 is TGTGCCAGTAAGTCCAGGGAATCCTATAATTCACCCCTCCACTTT. This encodes CASKSRESYNSPLHF.

The chain combines TRBV29-1 with TRBJ1-2; possibly TRBD1 for D (6 bases). CDR1 and CDR2 from the germline V gene are SQVTM and ANQGSEA. V lost 6 bases and J 7 bases, leaving 18 bases between the germline ends. CDR3 length equals 13 residues. This CDR3 reads CSVEMTGQGGYTF. DNA of the CDR3: TGCAGCGTGGAAATGACAGGCCAGGGTGGCTACACCTTC.

The chain carries TRBV5-6 and TRBJ2-5, with TRBD1 as a possible D gene (6 bases). CDR1 is SGHDT, CDR2 YYEEEE, per germline. Trimming pared 6 bases from V and 3 bases from J, leaving 15 bases between. This CDR3 is built from 14 residues. In nucleotides, the CDR3 is TGTGCCAGCAACCTCCAGGGGCCCGAAGAGACCCAGTACTTC. Its translation: CASNLQGPEETQYF. Looking up the rest from reference TRBV5-6 and TRBJ2-5 gives the full variable domain: DAGVTQSPTHLIKTRGQQVTLRCSPKSGHDTVSWYQQALGQGPQFIFQYYEEEERQRGNFPDRFSGHQFPNYSSELNVNALLLGDSALYLCASNLQGPEETQYFGPGTRLLVL.

The chain uses TRBV5-4 and TRBJ2-5; TRBD2 aligns across 9 bases. Germline CDR1 and CDR2: SGHNT and YYREEE (reference sequence). The CDR3 length is 16 residues. V dropped 4 bases and J dropped 5; count of bases not matched to a gene: 12. CDR3 sequence (DNA): TGTGCCAGCAGCCCCCGGGCCGCTAGCGGGGAGGAGACCCAGTACTTC. Protein sequence: CASSPRAASGEETQYF.

The chain combines TRBV10-3 with TRBJ2-3, with 9 bases aligning to TRBD1. V shed 4 bases, J shed 2 bases, and the junction held 7 bases outside the gene matches. Germline CDR1 reads ENHRY; CDR2 reads SYGVKD. The CDR3 is 16 residues long. CDR3 nucleotides: TGTGCCATCAGTGGTCGGGGACAGGGATACACAGATACGCAGTATTTT. Translating gives CAISGRGQGYTDTQYF.

The chain employs TRBV4-3 and TRBJ2-4; either TRBD1 or TRBD2 may fit D (5 bases each). The germline V and J ends were trimmed by 1 base and 6 bases, with 10 bases remaining between them. The V gene's germline CDR1 is LGHNA and CDR2 YSLEER. This CDR3 comprises 14 residues. CDR3 bases: TGCGCCAGCAGCCAAGTTACGGGGCGAAACATTCAGTACTTC. Its translation: CASSQVTGRNIQYF.

The chain carries TRBV15 and TRBJ1-4; unclear D gene. The CDR3 is 14 residues long. The germline CDR1 and CDR2 sequences are LNHNV and YYDKDF (reference sequence). Trimming pared 0 bases from V and 5 bases from J, leaving 7 bases between. CDR3 amino acids: CATSREGLNEKLFF. CDR3 coding DNA: TGTGCCACCAGCAGAGAGGGTCTGAATGAAAAACTGTTTTTT.

The V gene is TRBV5-4, the J gene TRBJ2-2; D is perhaps TRBD1 or TRBD2 (5 bases each). The CDR3 spans 16 residues. CDR1 SGHNT and CDR2 YYREEE come from the germline V gene (reference sequence). V was pared by 0 bases and J by 1 base, with 10 bases between. CDR3: CASSLAGAGNTGELFF. In nucleotides, the CDR3 is TGTGCCAGCAGCTTGGCCGGGGCAGGGAACACCGGGGAGCTGTTTTTT.

The chain has TRBV19 and TRBJ1-2, with D unresolved. V shed 1 base and J shed 7 bases, with 10 bases lying between them. The CDR3 is 13 amino acids. The germline CDR1 and CDR2 sequences are LNHDA and SQIVND (reference sequence). The DNA for the CDR3 is TGTGCCAGTAGTATAGTAACAGAACGTGGCTACACCTTC. Translation: CASSIVTERGYTF.

The chain employs TRBV5-5 and TRBJ1-1, with D uncertain. The CDR3 has 11 amino acids. Germline V CDR1 and CDR2: SGHKS, YYEKEE (reference sequence). Trimming shortened V by 3 bases and J by 1 base, and 1 base separated the two germline ends. CDR3 bases: TGTGCCAGCAGCTCGAACACTGAAGCTTTCTTT. It codes for CASSSNTEAFF.

This clone was detected once. The gene calls are TRBV28 and TRBJ2-7; possibly TRBD2 for D (6 bases). The ends were cut back, 6 bases at V and 2 bases at J, with 8 bases in the middle. The CDR3 contains 12 residues. Germline values: CDR1 MDHEN, CDR2 SYDVKM. The DNA for the CDR3 is TGTGCCAGCAGGCGGGGCCCCTACGAGCAGTACTTC. Its protein product is CASRRGPYEQYF.

The V call is TRBV7-2, the J call TRBJ1-2; 10 bases fit TRBD1. V trimming: 2 bases; J trimming: 8 bases; junction bases outside the gene matches: 14. Germline V gene lookup returns CDR1 SGHTA and CDR2 FQGNSA. The CDR3 sequence is 17 residues long. The CDR3 DNA is TGTGCCAGCAGCTTAACCTACGCCGGGACAGGGGAAAGGGGCTACACCTTC. It encodes CASSLTYAGTGERGYTF.

The chain couples TRBV4-2 to TRBJ1-1; D is ambiguous. The germline CDR1 and CDR2 sequences are LGHNA and YNFKEQ. The length of the CDR3 is 13 residues. V was shortened by 4 bases and J by 1 base, with 7 bases between the two germline ends. For the CDR3, the DNA is TGTGCCAGCAGCCCCCGGGAGAACACTGAAGCTTTCTTT. This sequence encodes CASSPRENTEAFF.